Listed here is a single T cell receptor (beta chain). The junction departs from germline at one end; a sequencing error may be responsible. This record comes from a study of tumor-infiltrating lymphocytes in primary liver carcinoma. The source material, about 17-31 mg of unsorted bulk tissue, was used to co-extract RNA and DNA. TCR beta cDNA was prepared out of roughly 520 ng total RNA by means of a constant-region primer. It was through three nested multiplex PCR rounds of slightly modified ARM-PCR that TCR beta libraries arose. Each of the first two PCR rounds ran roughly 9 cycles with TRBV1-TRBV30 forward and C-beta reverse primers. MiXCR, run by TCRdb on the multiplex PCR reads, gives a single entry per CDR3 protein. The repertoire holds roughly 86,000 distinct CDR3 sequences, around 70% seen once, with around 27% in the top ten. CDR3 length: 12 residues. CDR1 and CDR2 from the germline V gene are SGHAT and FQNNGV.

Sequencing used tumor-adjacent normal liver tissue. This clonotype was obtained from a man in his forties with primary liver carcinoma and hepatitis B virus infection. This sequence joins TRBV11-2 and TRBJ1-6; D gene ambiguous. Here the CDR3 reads CASSLSGSPLLF. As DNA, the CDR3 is TGTGCTAGCAGCCTGAGCGGATCACCCCTCCTCTTT.